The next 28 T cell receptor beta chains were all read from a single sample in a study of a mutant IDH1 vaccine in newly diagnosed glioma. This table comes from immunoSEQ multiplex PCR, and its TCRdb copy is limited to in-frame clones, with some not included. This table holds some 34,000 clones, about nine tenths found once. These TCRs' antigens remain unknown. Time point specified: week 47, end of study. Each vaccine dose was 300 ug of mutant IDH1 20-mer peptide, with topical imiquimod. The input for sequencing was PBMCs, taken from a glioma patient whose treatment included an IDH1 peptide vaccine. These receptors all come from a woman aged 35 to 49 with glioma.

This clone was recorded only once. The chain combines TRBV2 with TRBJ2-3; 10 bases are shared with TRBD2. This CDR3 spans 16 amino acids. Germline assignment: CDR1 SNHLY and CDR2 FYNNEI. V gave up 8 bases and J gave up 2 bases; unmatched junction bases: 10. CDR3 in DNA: TGTGCCAGCCAGAGTAGCGGGGGGCAAGACACAGATACGCAGTATTTT. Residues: CASQSSGGQDTDTQYF.

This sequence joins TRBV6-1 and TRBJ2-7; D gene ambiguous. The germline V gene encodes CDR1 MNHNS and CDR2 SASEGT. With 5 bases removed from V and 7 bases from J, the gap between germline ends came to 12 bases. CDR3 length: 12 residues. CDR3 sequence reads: CASSRLRAEQYF. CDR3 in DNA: TGTGCCAGCAGTCGGCTTCGAGCAGAGCAGTACTTC.

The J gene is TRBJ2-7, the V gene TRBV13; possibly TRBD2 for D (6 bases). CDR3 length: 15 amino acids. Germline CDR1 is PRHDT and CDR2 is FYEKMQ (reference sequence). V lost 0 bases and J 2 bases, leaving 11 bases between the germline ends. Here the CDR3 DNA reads TGTGCCAGCAGCTTAGGCCTAGCGCCAACCTACGAGCAGTACTTC. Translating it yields CASSLGLAPTYEQYF.

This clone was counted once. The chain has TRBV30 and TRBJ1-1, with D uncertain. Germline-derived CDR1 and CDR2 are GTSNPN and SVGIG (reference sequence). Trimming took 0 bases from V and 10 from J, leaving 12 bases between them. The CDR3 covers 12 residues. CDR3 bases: TGTGCCTGGAGTGTAGTTCGAGAGATAGCTTTCTTT. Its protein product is CAWSVVREIAFF.

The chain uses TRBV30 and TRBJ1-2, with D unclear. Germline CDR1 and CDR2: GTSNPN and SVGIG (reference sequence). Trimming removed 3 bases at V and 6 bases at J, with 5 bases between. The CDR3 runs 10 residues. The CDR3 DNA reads TGTGCCTGGAGCCGCGATGGCTACACCTTC. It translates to CAWSRDGYTF. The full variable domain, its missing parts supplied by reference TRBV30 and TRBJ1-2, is SQTIHQWPATLVQPVGSPLSLECTVEGTSNPNLYWYRQAAGRGLQLLFYSVGIGQISSEVPQNLSASRPQDRQFILSSKKLLLSDSGFYLCAWSRDGYTFGSGTRLTVV.

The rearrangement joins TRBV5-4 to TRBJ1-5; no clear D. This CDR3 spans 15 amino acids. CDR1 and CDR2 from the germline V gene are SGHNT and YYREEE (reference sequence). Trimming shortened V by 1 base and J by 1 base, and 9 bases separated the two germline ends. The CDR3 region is CASSLFGQSNQPQHF. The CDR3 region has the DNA TGTGCCAGCAGCTTGTTCGGGCAGAGCAATCAGCCCCAGCATTTT.

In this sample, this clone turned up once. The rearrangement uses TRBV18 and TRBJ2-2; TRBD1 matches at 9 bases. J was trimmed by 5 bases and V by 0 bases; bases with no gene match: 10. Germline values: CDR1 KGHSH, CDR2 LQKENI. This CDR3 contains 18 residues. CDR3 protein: CASSPPYTTGGYTGELFF. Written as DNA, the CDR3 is TGTGCCAGCTCACCACCTTATACAACAGGGGGCTATACCGGGGAGCTGTTTTTT.

Written as DNA, the CDR3 is TGTGCCAGCAGTACAGGGTTAAGCTATGGCTACACCTTC. Residues: CASSTGLSYGYTF. This rearrangement joins TRBV5-4 to TRBJ1-2, with a possible D match to TRBD1 (6 bases). The CDR3 length is 13 residues. Trimming pared 5 bases from V and 4 bases from J, leaving 12 bases between. From germline, CDR1 is SGHNT and CDR2 YYREEE (reference sequence).

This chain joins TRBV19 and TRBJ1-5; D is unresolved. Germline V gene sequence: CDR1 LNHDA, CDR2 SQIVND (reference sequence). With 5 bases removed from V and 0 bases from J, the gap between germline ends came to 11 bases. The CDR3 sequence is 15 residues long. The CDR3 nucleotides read TGTGCCAGTAGTCCCCCTTTATATAGCAATCAGCCCCAGCATTTT. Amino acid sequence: CASSPPLYSNQPQHF.

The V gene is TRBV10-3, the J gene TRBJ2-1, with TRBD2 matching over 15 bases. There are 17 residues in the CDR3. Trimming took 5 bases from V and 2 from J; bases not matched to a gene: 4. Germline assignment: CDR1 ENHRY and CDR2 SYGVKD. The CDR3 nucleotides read TGTGCCATCAGTAGGACTAGCGGGAGGGCCGCCTACAATGAGCAGTTCTTC. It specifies CAISRTSGRAAYNEQFF.

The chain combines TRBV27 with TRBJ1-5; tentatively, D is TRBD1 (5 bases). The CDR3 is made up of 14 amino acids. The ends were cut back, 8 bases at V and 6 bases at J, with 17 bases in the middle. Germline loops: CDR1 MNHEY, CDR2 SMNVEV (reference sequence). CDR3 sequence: CASLWGFNSQPQHF. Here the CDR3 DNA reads TGTGCCAGCCTATGGGGGTTCAATAGTCAGCCCCAGCATTTT.

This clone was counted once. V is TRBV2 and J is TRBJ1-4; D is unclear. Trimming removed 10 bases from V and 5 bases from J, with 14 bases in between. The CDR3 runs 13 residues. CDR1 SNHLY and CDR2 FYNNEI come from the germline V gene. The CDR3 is CAIKVTENEKLFF. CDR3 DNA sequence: TGTGCCATCAAGGTTACAGAAAATGAAAAACTGTTTTTT.

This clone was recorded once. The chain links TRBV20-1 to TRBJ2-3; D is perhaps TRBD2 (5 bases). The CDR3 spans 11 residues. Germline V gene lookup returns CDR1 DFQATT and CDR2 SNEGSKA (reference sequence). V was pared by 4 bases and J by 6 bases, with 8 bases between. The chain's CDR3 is CSANRGDTQYF. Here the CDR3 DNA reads TGCAGTGCTAACCGCGGGGATACGCAGTATTTT.

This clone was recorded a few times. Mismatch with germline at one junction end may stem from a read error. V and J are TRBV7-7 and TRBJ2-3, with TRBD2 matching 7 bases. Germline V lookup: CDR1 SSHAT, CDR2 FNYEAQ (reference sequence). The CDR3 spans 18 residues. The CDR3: CASSLGPERGDSTDTQYF. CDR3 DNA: TGTGCTAGCAGCTTAGGCCCCGAACGGGGGGACTCTACAGATACGCAGTATTTT.

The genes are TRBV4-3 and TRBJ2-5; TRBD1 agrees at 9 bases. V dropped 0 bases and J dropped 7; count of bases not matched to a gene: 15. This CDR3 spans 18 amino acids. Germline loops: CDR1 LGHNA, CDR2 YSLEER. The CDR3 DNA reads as TGCGCCAGCAGCCAAGAAAGTCACGCGACAGGGGGTCGAGTGACCCAGTACTTC. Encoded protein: CASSQESHATGGRVTQYF.

The CDR3 bases are TGTGCCAGCAGCCAGGAGGCGGGGAGACGCTCCTACAATGAGCAGTTCTTC. Translated: CASSQEAGRRSYNEQFF. The chain uses TRBV4-2 and TRBJ2-1, with D possibly matching TRBD2 (6 bases). V was trimmed by 3 bases and J by 0 bases, leaving 15 bases between them. Germline CDR1 is LGHNA and CDR2 is YNFKEQ. The CDR3 is made up of 17 amino acids.

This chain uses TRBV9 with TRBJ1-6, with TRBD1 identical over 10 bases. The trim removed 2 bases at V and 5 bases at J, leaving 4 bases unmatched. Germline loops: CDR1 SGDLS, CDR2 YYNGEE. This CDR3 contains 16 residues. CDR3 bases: TGTGCCAGCAGCGTTTACGGGACAGGGGATAATTCACCCCTCCACTTT. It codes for CASSVYGTGDNSPLHF.

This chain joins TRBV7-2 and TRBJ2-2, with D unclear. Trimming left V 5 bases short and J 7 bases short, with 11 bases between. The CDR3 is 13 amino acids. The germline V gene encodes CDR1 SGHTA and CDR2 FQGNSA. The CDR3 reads CASSPLSGGELFF. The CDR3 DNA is TGTGCCAGCAGCCCTCTTTCTGGCGGGGAGCTGTTTTTT.

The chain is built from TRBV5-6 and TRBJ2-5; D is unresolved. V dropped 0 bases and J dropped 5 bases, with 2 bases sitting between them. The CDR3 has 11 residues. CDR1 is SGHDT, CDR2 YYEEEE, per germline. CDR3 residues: CASSLAETQYF. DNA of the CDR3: TGTGCCAGCAGCTTGGCTGAGACCCAGTACTTC.

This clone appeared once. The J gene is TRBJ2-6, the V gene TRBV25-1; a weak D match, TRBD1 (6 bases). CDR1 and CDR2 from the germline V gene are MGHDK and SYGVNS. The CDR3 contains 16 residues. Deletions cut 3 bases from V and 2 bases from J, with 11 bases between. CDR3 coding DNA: TGTGCCAGCAGTGACGGACAGCTCCCTGGGGCCAACGTCCTGACTTTC. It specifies CASSDGQLPGANVLTF.

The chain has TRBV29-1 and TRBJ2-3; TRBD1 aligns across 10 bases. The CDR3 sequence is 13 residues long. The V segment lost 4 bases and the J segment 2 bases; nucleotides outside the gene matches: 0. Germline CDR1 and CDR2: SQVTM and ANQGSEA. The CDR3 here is CSVGQGATDTQYF. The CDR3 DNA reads TGCAGCGTTGGACAGGGGGCCACAGATACGCAGTATTTT.

The CDR3 bases are TGTGCCAGCAGCTTATCAGGGGACACTGAAGCTTTCTTT. Translated, it gives CASSLSGDTEAFF. The chain combines TRBV5-5 with TRBJ1-1, with a tentative D call TRBD1 (6 bases). The V and J ends lost 2 bases and 3 bases respectively, with 8 bases between them. The CDR3 loop spans 13 amino acids. Germline CDR1 and CDR2: SGHKS and YYEKEE (reference sequence).

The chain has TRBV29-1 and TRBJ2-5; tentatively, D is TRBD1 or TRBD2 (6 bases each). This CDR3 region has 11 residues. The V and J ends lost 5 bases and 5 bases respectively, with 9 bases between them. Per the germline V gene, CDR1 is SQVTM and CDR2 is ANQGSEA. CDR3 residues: CSVRGRETQYF. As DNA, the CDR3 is TGCAGCGTTCGGGGGCGGGAGACCCAGTACTTC. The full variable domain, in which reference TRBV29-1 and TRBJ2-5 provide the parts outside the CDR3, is SAVISQKPSRDICQRGTSLTIQCQVDSQVTMMFWYRQQPGQSLTLIATANQGSEATYESGFVIDKFPISRPNLTFSTLTVSNMSPEDSSIYLCSVRGRETQYFGPGTRLLVL.

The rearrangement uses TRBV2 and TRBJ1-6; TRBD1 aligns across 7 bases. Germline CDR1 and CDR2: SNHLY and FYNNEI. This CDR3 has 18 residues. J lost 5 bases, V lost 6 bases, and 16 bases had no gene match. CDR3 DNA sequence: TGTGCCAGCAGCGACACGGGGACAGTCCCGCCGCATAATTCACCCCTCCACTTT. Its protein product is CASSDTGTVPPHNSPLHF.

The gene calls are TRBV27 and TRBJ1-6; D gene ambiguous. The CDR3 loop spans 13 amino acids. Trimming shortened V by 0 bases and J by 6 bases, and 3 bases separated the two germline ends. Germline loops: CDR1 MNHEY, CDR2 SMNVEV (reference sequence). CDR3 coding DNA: TGTGCCAGCAGTTTATCAAGTAATTCACCCCTCCACTTT. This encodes CASSLSSNSPLHF.

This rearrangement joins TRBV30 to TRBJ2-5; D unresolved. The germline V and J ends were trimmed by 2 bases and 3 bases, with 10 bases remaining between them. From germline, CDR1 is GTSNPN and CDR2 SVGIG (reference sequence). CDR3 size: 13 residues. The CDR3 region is CAWSRQWEETQYF. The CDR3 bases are TGTGCCTGGAGTCGGCAGTGGGAAGAGACCCAGTACTTC.

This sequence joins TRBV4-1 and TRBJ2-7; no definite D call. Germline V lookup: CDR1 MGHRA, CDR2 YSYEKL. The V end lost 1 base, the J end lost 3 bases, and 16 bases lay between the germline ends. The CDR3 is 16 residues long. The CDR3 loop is CASSQVRSLVGYEQYF. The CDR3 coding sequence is TGCGCCAGCAGCCAAGTAAGGTCGCTAGTCGGCTACGAGCAGTACTTC.

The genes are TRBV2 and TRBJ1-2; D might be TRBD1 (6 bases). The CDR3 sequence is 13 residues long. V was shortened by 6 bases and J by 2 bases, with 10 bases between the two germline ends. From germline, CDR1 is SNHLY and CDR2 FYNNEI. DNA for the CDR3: TGTGCCAGCAGCGCGGACAGCAACTATGGCTACACCTTC. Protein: CASSADSNYGYTF.